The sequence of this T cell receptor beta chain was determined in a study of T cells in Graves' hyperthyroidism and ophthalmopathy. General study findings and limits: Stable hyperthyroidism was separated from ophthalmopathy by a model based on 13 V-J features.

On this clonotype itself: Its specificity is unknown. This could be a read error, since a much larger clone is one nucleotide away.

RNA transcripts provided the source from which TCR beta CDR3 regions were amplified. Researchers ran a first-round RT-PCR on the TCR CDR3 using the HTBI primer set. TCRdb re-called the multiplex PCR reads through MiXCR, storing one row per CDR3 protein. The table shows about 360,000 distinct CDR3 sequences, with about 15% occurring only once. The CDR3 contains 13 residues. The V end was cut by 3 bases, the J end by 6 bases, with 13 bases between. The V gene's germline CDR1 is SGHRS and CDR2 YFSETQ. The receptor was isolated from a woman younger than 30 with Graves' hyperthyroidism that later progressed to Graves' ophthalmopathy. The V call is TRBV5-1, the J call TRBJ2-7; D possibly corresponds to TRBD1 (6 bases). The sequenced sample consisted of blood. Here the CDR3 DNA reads TGCGCCAGCAGCTCCAGGGGTAGTAGCGAGCAGTACTTC. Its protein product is CASSSRGSSEQYF.